This T cell receptor beta chain originates from a study of blood T cell repertoires in COVID-19. Study-wide background: From T cells, B-cell-depleted T cells, or PBMCs came the material, which was cDNA or gDNA.

The trim removed 11 bases at V and 4 bases at J, leaving 10 bases unmatched. CDR3 size: 14 residues. Germline V gene lookup returns CDR1 SNHLY and CDR2 FYNNEI. As processed by the authors: Estimation of nucleated cell counts relied on the amplification of reference gene primers. Sequencing was performed with immunoSEQ multiplex PCR; in TCRdb, only in-frame clones are kept and a portion is missing. The V and J calls and clone size were taken over from that table, and D and trimming were inferred from the DNA. This table has approximately 50,000 clones, over 90% appearing once. The rearrangement joins TRBV2 to TRBJ2-2; 7 positions agree with TRBD2. The sequence derives from a human donor in a cohort sampled during active COVID-19. The material sequenced was peripheral blood. For the CDR3, the DNA is TGTGCCTACGGGAGGAGACTAAGCACCGGGGAGCTGTTTTTT. Translating gives CAYGRRLSTGELFF. The full variable domain, completed using reference TRBV2 and TRBJ2-2, is EPEVTQTPSHQVTQMGQEVILRCVPISNHLYFYWYRQILGQKVEFLVSFYNNEISEKSEIFDDQFSVERPDGSNFTLKIRSTKLEDSAMYFCAYGRRLSTGELFFGEGSRLTVL.